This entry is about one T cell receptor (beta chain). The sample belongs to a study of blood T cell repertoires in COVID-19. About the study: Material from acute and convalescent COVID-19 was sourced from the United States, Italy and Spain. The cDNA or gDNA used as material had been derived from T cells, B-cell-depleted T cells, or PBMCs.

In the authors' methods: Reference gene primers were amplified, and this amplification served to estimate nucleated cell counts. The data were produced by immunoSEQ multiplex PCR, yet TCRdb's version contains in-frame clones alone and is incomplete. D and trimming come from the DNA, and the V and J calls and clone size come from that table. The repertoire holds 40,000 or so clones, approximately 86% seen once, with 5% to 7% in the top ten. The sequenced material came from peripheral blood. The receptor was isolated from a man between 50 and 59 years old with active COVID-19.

The CDR3 loop is CASSLYQTYEQYF. The CDR3 DNA sequence: TGTGCCAGCAGCTTATACCAAACTTACGAGCAGTACTTC. The chain carries TRBV7-9 and TRBJ2-7, with D unclear. V lost 2 bases and J lost 4, with 9 bases in between. CDR1 is SEHNR and CDR2 is FQNEAQ in the germline V gene (reference sequence). The CDR3 loop spans 13 amino acids.